The 17 T cell receptor beta chains below come from one sample, sequenced in a study of cytomegalovirus exposure and HLA in healthy donors. 60 Vbeta and 13 Jbeta primers were used in PCR. Repertoires were generated with immunoSEQ multiplex PCR, while TCRdb's copy carries only in-frame clones and drops some. Of some 180,000 clones listed, roughly 81% were seen once; the top ten hold about 2.5%. The sample taken for sequencing was PBMCs. Receptors were obtained from a man younger than 45 in good health and CMV-seropositive.

This clone was observed a single time. V gene TRBV4-1 combines with J gene TRBJ2-1; 9 nucleotides line up with TRBD2. J was trimmed by 4 bases and V by 0 bases; bases with no gene match: 4. Germline assignment: CDR1 MGHRA and CDR2 YSYEKL. The CDR3 totals 16 residues. CDR3 sequence reads: CASSQESAGGYNEQFF. CDR3 in DNA: TGCGCCAGCAGCCAAGAATCAGCGGGAGGTTACAATGAGCAGTTCTTC.

The chain employs TRBV11-2 and TRBJ2-5; weak D call: TRBD2 (7 bases). The V gene's germline CDR1 is SGHAT and CDR2 FQNNGV. Deletions cut 0 bases from V and 5 bases from J, with 13 bases between. There are 15 residues in the CDR3. CDR3 amino acids: CASSLDQEGGETQYF. CDR3 sequence (DNA): TGTGCCAGCAGCTTAGATCAGGAGGGGGGGGAGACCCAGTACTTC. Together with reference TRBV11-2 and TRBJ2-5, the CDR3 gives the full variable domain: EAGVAQSPRYKIIEKRQSVAFWCNPISGHATLYWYQQILGQGPKLLIQFQNNGVVDDSQLPKDRFSAERLKGVDSTLKIQPAKLEDSAVYLCASSLDQEGGETQYFGPGTRLLVL.

The V gene is TRBV27, the J gene TRBJ1-4; 10 bases are a match to TRBD1. The CDR3 consists of 16 residues. Germline-derived CDR1 and CDR2 are MNHEY and SMNVEV (reference sequence). Trimming took 5 bases from V and 7 from J; bases not matched to a gene: 10. The chain's CDR3 is CASSIITGTGVEKLFF. The CDR3 DNA follows: TGTGCCAGCAGTATAATAACCGGGACAGGGGTTGAAAAACTGTTTTTT. The whole variable domain, filled in from reference TRBV27 and TRBJ1-4, reads EAQVTQNPRYLITVTGKKLTVTCSQNMNHEYMSWYRQDPGLGLRQIYYSMNVEVTDKGDVPEGYKVSRKEKRNFPLILESPSPNQTSLYFCASSIITGTGVEKLFFGSGTQLSVL.

This clone has just one count. The rearrangement uses TRBV5-1 and TRBJ1-1; 7 bases align to TRBD1. This CDR3 spans 14 amino acids. J gave up 10 bases and V 0 bases, and 9 bases lay outside the gene matches. Germline V CDR1 and CDR2: SGHRS, YFSETQ. CDR3 region: CASSLAGGLRSAFF. DNA of the CDR3: TGCGCCAGCAGCTTGGCAGGGGGTCTCCGGTCAGCTTTCTTT. The full variable domain, completed using reference TRBV5-1 and TRBJ1-1, is KAGVTQTPRYLIKTRGQQVTLSCSPISGHRSVSWYQQTPGQGLQFLFEYFSETQRNKGNFPGRFSGRQFSNSRSEMNVSTLELGDSALYLCASSLAGGLRSAFFGQGTRLTVV.

The V gene is TRBV19, the J gene TRBJ2-1; TRBD1 aligns across 9 bases. J was trimmed by 0 bases and V by 6 bases; bases with no gene match: 15. Per the germline V gene, CDR1 is LNHDA and CDR2 is SQIVND (reference sequence). This CDR3 has 19 amino acids. The CDR3 sequence: CASRQTGGAHPSSYNEQFF. The CDR3 DNA is TGTGCCAGTAGGCAGACAGGGGGTGCCCATCCGAGCTCCTACAATGAGCAGTTCTTC.

The gene calls are TRBV27 and TRBJ1-6; D is perhaps TRBD1 (6 bases). V lost 3 bases and J 7 bases, leaving 7 bases between the germline ends. CDR1 and CDR2 from the germline V gene are MNHEY and SMNVEV (reference sequence). This CDR3 is built from 13 residues. In DNA form, the CDR3 reads TGTGCCAGCAGTTTTGGGACAAATTCACCCCTCCACTTT. Protein sequence: CASSFGTNSPLHF.

The J gene is TRBJ2-7, the V gene TRBV7-9, with 7 nucleotides matching TRBD2. The germline CDR1 and CDR2 sequences are SEHNR and FQNEAQ (reference sequence). This CDR3 region has 15 residues. V gave up 5 bases and J gave up 5 bases; unmatched junction bases: 12. The CDR3 coding sequence is TGTGCCAGCAGCCCCAGGCGGGGGTCGTCGGACGAGCAGTACTTC. Its protein product is CASSPRRGSSDEQYF. Looking up the rest from reference TRBV7-9 and TRBJ2-7 gives the full variable domain: DTGVSQNPRHKITKRGQNVTFRCDPISEHNRLYWYRQTLGQGPEFLTYFQNEAQLEKSRLLSDRFSAERPKGSFSTLEIQRTEQGDSAMYLCASSPRRGSSDEQYFGPGTRLTVT.

The J gene is TRBJ2-7, the V gene TRBV28; no definite D call. Trimming removed 3 bases at V and 4 bases at J, with 13 bases between. Germline V gives CDR1 MDHEN, CDR2 SYDVKM. The CDR3 is 14 amino acids. In DNA form, the CDR3 reads TGTGCCAGCAGTTTGGTAGCTTCTTCTTACGAGCAGTACTTC. It encodes CASSLVASSYEQYF.

With regard to this clone: The same CDR3 is also encoded by other DNA sequences in this sample. V is TRBV5-1 and J is TRBJ2-5; 11 positions agree with TRBD2. From germline, CDR1 is SGHRS and CDR2 YFSETQ. V trimming: 2 bases; J trimming: 5 bases; junction bases outside the gene matches: 8. The CDR3 is 16 residues long. The chain's CDR3 is CASSFALAGVSETQYF. The DNA of the CDR3 is TGCGCCAGCAGCTTCGCACTAGCGGGAGTTTCGGAGACCCAGTACTTC.

The chain employs TRBV7-3 and TRBJ2-1, with TRBD1 matching over 7 bases. Trimming cost V 6 bases and J 0 bases; bases outside gene matches: 8. The CDR3 runs to 16 residues. Germline CDR1 is SGHTA and CDR2 is FQGTGA. This chain's CDR3 is CASSPAGGSSYNEQFF. As DNA, the CDR3 is TGTGCCAGCAGTCCCGCAGGGGGTAGCTCCTACAATGAGCAGTTCTTC. Using reference TRBV7-3 and TRBJ2-1 for the parts outside the CDR3, the full variable domain is GAGVSQTPSNKVTEKGKYVELRCDPISGHTALYWYRQSLGQGPEFLIYFQGTGAADDSGLPNDRFFAVRPEGSVSTLKIQRTERGDSAVYLCASSPAGGSSYNEQFFGPGTRLTVL.

CDR3 amino acids: CASSYGQTSATNEKLFF. The CDR3 DNA sequence: TGTGCCAGCAGCTACGGACAGACCTCTGCAACTAATGAAAAACTGTTTTTT. This rearrangement joins TRBV7-2 to TRBJ1-4, with a weak D call TRBD1 (6 bases). The CDR3 totals 17 residues. V was trimmed by 4 bases and J by 0 bases, leaving 15 bases between them. Germline assignment: CDR1 SGHTA and CDR2 FQGNSA. Full variable domain (missing parts from reference TRBV7-2 and TRBJ1-4): GAGVSQSPSNKVTEKGKDVELRCDPISGHTALYWYRQSLGQGLEFLIYFQGNSAPDKSGLPSDRFSAERTGGSVSTLTIQRTQQEDSAVYLCASSYGQTSATNEKLFFGSGTQLSVL.

The chain uses TRBV7-9 and TRBJ1-2; D is uncertain. V gave up 1 base and J gave up 4 bases, with 7 bases separating them. The CDR3 contains 13 residues. Germline V gene sequence: CDR1 SEHNR, CDR2 FQNEAQ (reference sequence). CDR3 nucleotides: TGTGCCAGCAGCTTAGGCGGCAGCTATGGCTACACCTTC. Its translation: CASSLGGSYGYTF.

This rearrangement joins TRBV7-3 to TRBJ2-1, with D perhaps TRBD1 (5 bases). In germline, CDR1 is SGHTA, CDR2 FQGTGA. This CDR3 is built from 16 residues. V shed 1 base and J shed 5 bases, with 15 bases lying between them. The CDR3 coding sequence is TGTGCCAGCAGCTTAATAGGGATAGGGGATAACAATGAGCAGTTCTTC. This translates into CASSLIGIGDNNEQFF.

V is TRBV4-3 and J is TRBJ2-3; 9 bases align to TRBD2. Trimming removed 3 bases from V and 2 bases from J; junction bases left unmatched: 6. Germline V gives CDR1 LGHNA, CDR2 YSLEER. The CDR3 consists of 16 residues. CDR3 amino acids: CASSQALAGYTDTQYF. CDR3 DNA sequence: TGCGCCAGCAGCCAGGCCCTAGCGGGATACACAGATACGCAGTATTTT.

The gene calls are TRBV7-2 and TRBJ2-3, with TRBD2 as a possible D gene (5 bases). Trimming left V 0 bases short and J 1 base short, with 8 bases between. CDR1 SGHTA and CDR2 FQGNSA come from the germline V gene. This CDR3 is 15 amino acids long. The CDR3 protein is CASSLALARTDTQYF. CDR3 in DNA: TGTGCCAGCAGCTTAGCCCTAGCCCGCACAGATACGCAGTATTTT.

This clone appeared once. The rearrangement joins TRBV9 to TRBJ2-6; possibly TRBD2 for D (6 bases). V lost 2 bases, J lost 0 bases, and 12 bases lay in between. The CDR3 contains 17 residues. The germline gives CDR1 SGDLS, CDR2 YYNGEE. CDR3 bases: TGTGCCAGCAGCGTTGCGGGGTCCTACTCTGGGGCCAACGTCCTGACTTTC. It is translated as CASSVAGSYSGANVLTF.

The chain uses TRBV19 and TRBJ2-5; D is uncertain. This CDR3 is 13 amino acids long. CDR1 is LNHDA and CDR2 is SQIVND in the germline V gene (reference sequence). Trimming cost V 1 base and J 2 bases, with 5 bases left between them. The CDR3 is CASSIAQQETQYF. The CDR3 DNA reads as TGTGCCAGTAGTATAGCCCAGCAAGAGACCCAGTACTTC.